These 29 T cell receptor beta chains originate from one sample sequenced in a study of blood T cell repertoires in COVID-19 (dated by TCRdb to 2020 to 2022). Library prep was done by the immunoSEQ multiplex PCR assay. The table comes from immuneACCESS by way of TCRdb, which keeps in-frame sequences with V and J called. Part of the clones is missing from these tables; in studies checked, under half for an unresolved V gene and the rest for unknown reasons. The sample includes approximately 120,000 clones, with 84% observed a single time. Clones ranked in the top ten supply 7.9% of the sample. Source material: peripheral blood. The receptor source for this set is a woman of 80 years or more with active or convalescent COVID-19.

The gene calls are TRBV3-1 (or the pseudogene TRBV3-2) and TRBJ1-5; no clear D. The CDR3 is 14 residues long. Germline CDR1 is LGHDT and CDR2 is YNNKEL (reference sequence). The V end lost 1 base, the J end lost 3 bases, and 7 bases lay between the germline ends. The chain's CDR3 is CASSQARSNQPQHF. Here the CDR3 DNA reads TGTGCCAGCAGCCAAGCTCGGTCCAATCAGCCCCAGCATTTT.

This chain connects TRBV7-2 to TRBJ2-5; no firm D call. The CDR3 is 15 amino acids. Trimming took off 1 base at V and 2 bases at J, with 11 bases between the two ends. Germline V gene sequence: CDR1 SGHTA, CDR2 FQGNSA. The CDR3 DNA reads TGTGCCAGCAGCTTAGTCACGGGTCCACAAGAGACCCAGTACTTC. It encodes CASSLVTGPQETQYF.

The chain recombines TRBV27 with TRBJ2-6; 7 bases are shared with TRBD1. Unmatched junction bases numbered 7, after V lost 5 bases and J lost 0 bases. From germline, CDR1 is MNHEY and CDR2 SMNVEV (reference sequence). The CDR3 runs to 17 residues. CDR3 in DNA: TGTGCCAGCAGTCTCTCGACAGGGCGCTCTGGGGCCAACGTCCTGACTTTC. It translates to CASSLSTGRSGANVLTF. Complete variable domain (other parts from reference TRBV27 and TRBJ2-6): EAQVTQNPRYLITVTGKKLTVTCSQNMNHEYMSWYRQDPGLGLRQIYYSMNVEVTDKGDVPEGYKVSRKEKRNFPLILESPSPNQTSLYFCASSLSTGRSGANVLTFGAGSRLTVL.

Note on this clone: This specimen includes other DNA sequences encoding the same CDR3. The V and J genes are TRBV11-2 and TRBJ1-1, with D uncertain. Trimming removed 1 base at V and 2 bases at J, with 8 bases between. CDR3 size: 14 residues. Per the germline V gene, CDR1 is SGHAT and CDR2 is FQNNGV. The CDR3 DNA reads TGTGCCAGCAGCTTAGGGGCAGGAAACACTGAAGCTTTCTTT. Translated: CASSLGAGNTEAFF.

The rearrangement joins TRBV10-3 to TRBJ2-2; D may be TRBD2 (6 bases). V shed 0 bases and J shed 5 bases, with 10 bases lying between them. Looked up from germline, CDR1 is ENHRY and CDR2 is SYGVKD. This CDR3 spans 15 amino acids. The CDR3 is CAISESGTSTGELFF. The CDR3 DNA sequence: TGTGCCATCAGTGAGTCTGGGACTTCTACCGGGGAGCTGTTTTTT.

The chain joins TRBV19 to TRBJ1-1; D is unclear. V lost 5 bases and J 3 bases, leaving 16 bases between the germline ends. The germline V gene encodes CDR1 LNHDA and CDR2 SQIVND (reference sequence). There are 15 residues in the CDR3. The CDR3 loop reads CASSLTWSSDTEAFF. CDR3 coding DNA: TGTGCCAGTAGTCTAACTTGGAGCTCTGACACTGAAGCTTTCTTT.

The gene calls are TRBV5-6 and TRBJ2-7, with D tentatively TRBD2 (6 bases). V was trimmed by 0 bases and J by 7 bases, leaving 11 bases between them. Germline values: CDR1 SGHDT, CDR2 YYEEEE. This CDR3 has 13 amino acids. The CDR3 protein is CASSLAISGEQYF. DNA of the CDR3: TGTGCCAGCAGCTTGGCCATTAGCGGAGAGCAGTACTTC.

This chain uses TRBV9 with TRBJ2-1, with 9 bases lining up with TRBD1. V dropped 3 bases and J dropped 6; count of bases not matched to a gene: 10. Germline V gene sequence: CDR1 SGDLS, CDR2 YYNGEE. The CDR3 contains 16 residues. The DNA for the CDR3 is TGTGCCAGCAGCGCAACAGGGGGCTTTAGCAGCAATGAGCAGTTCTTC. Protein: CASSATGGFSSNEQFF.

DNA for the CDR3: TGTGCCAGCAGTGATAGGACAGGCCAGCCTGGAAACACCATATATTTT. Its protein is CASSDRTGQPGNTIYF. This rearrangement joins TRBV2 to TRBJ1-3; the match to TRBD1 covers 7 bases. The CDR3 extends over 16 amino acids. Germline V gene sequence: CDR1 SNHLY, CDR2 FYNNEI. Unmatched junction bases numbered 7, after V lost 3 bases and J lost 2 bases.

The rearrangement uses TRBV10-3 and TRBJ2-5, with D possibly matching TRBD1 (6 bases). The CDR3 is 13 residues long. The germline gives CDR1 ENHRY, CDR2 SYGVKD. V was pared by 10 bases and J by 5 bases, with 17 bases between. CDR3 loop: CATYPGTKETQYF. The CDR3 nucleotides read TGTGCCACGTACCCAGGGACAAAGGAGACCCAGTACTTC.

The rearrangement uses TRBV25-1 and TRBJ2-7; D is unresolved. Germline V gives CDR1 MGHDK, CDR2 SYGVNS. This CDR3 has 12 residues. V lost 1 base to trimming and J lost 3 bases, with 4 bases between them. CDR3 in amino acids: CASSEFGYEQYF. DNA for the CDR3: TGTGCCAGCAGTGAATTCGGCTACGAGCAGTACTTC.

The rearrangement joins TRBV10-3 to TRBJ1-2; tentative D call: TRBD1 (5 bases). Germline V CDR1 and CDR2: ENHRY, SYGVKD. The ends were cut back, 4 bases at V and 4 bases at J, with 13 bases in the middle. This CDR3 comprises 14 residues. The DNA of the CDR3 is TGTGCCATCAGTGGGTCGTCTACAGGCTATGGCTACACCTTC. This gives the protein CAISGSSTGYGYTF.

This chain joins TRBV15 and TRBJ2-7; 8 bases agree with TRBD2. Looked up from germline, CDR1 is LNHNV and CDR2 is YYDKDF (reference sequence). The CDR3 is made up of 14 amino acids. Trimming cost V 8 bases and J 5 bases; bases outside gene matches: 11. The CDR3 nucleotides are TGTGCCACCGGACCCGGGACTAGTCGCCACGAGCAGTACTTC. Its protein product is CATGPGTSRHEQYF. Full variable domain (missing parts from reference TRBV15 and TRBJ2-7): DAMVIQNPRYQVTQFGKPVTLSCSQTLNHNVMYWYQQKSSQAPKLLFHYYDKDFNNEADTPDNFQSRRPNTSFCFLDIRSPGLGDTAMYLCATGPGTSRHEQYFGPGTRLTVT.

The genes are TRBV27 and TRBJ2-3, with TRBD2 matching 10 bases. J gave up 3 bases and V 6 bases, and 3 bases lay outside the gene matches. Germline V gene data show CDR1 as MNHEY and CDR2 as SMNVEV (reference sequence). CDR3 length: 14 residues. The CDR3 DNA is TGTGCCAGCAGAACTAGCGGGAATACAGATACGCAGTATTTT. Amino acid sequence: CASRTSGNTDTQYF.

The V gene is TRBV5-8, the J gene TRBJ2-1; D is unclear. V lost 0 bases and J 0 bases, leaving 7 bases between the germline ends. The CDR3 loop spans 15 amino acids. Germline V gene data show CDR1 as SGHTS and CDR2 as YDEGEE. CDR3 DNA: TGTGCCAGCAGCTTGGGGGCGAGCTCCTACAATGAGCAGTTCTTC. As protein: CASSLGASSYNEQFF.

The chain combines TRBV7-2 with TRBJ1-3, with 10 bases lining up with TRBD1. The CDR3 length is 15 residues. Germline CDR1 and CDR2: SGHTA and FQGNSA. Trimming removed 5 bases from V and 4 bases from J; junction bases left unmatched: 5. CDR3 amino acids: CASSLDRGRGNTIYF. The CDR3 DNA follows: TGTGCCAGCAGCCTAGACAGGGGGCGAGGAAACACCATATATTTT.

The DNA of the CDR3 is TGTGCCAGCAGTTCAGGGCCCAACAATGAGCAGTTCTTC. Residues: CASSSGPNNEQFF. The J gene is TRBJ2-1, the V gene TRBV12-3 or TRBV12-4, with D perhaps TRBD1 (5 bases). The V end lost 4 bases, the J end lost 5 bases, and 9 bases lay between the germline ends. The length of the CDR3 is 13 residues.

The J gene is TRBJ1-4, the V gene TRBV4-1; the match to TRBD1 covers 8 bases. The CDR3 consists of 18 residues. V lost 4 bases and J lost 0; bases outside the gene matches: 10. Germline V gene sequence: CDR1 MGHRA, CDR2 YSYEKL. The CDR3 reads CASSLTGQAGATNEKLFF. The CDR3 bases are TGCGCCAGCAGCCTAACGGGACAGGCGGGTGCAACTAATGAAAAACTGTTTTTT.

V gene TRBV18 combines with J gene TRBJ2-7; 7 nucleotides match TRBD1. J was trimmed by 3 bases and V by 3 bases; bases with no gene match: 5. The CDR3 runs 14 residues. CDR1 is KGHSH and CDR2 is LQKENI in the germline V gene. The CDR3 sequence is CASSPGTGDYEQYF. CDR3 DNA: TGTGCCAGCTCACCTGGCACAGGGGACTACGAGCAGTACTTC.

The J gene is TRBJ2-7, the V gene TRBV20-1; 7 bases match TRBD2. Germline V gene data show CDR1 as DFQATT and CDR2 as SNEGSKA (reference sequence). The CDR3 is made up of 16 amino acids. V lost 3 bases to trimming and J lost 0 bases; unmatched junction nucleotides: 11. The CDR3, as DNA: TGCAGTGCTAGTGAACCCGGGACTAAAAGCTCCTACGAGCAGTACTTC. Translating it yields CSASEPGTKSSYEQYF.

The chain combines TRBV7-9 with TRBJ2-3; TRBD1 matches 7 bases. V dropped 2 bases and J dropped 0; count of bases not matched to a gene: 14. CDR3 size: 19 residues. Germline V CDR1 and CDR2: SEHNR, FQNEAQ (reference sequence). The CDR3 DNA sequence: TGTGCCAGCAGCTTATCCGGATACAGGGGCCGCCCTAGCACAGATACGCAGTATTTT. As protein: CASSLSGYRGRPSTDTQYF.

CDR3: CASSGGEISNQPQHF. The CDR3 DNA reads as TGTGCCAGCAGCGGGGGTGAAATTAGCAATCAGCCCCAGCATTTT. This rearrangement joins TRBV28 to TRBJ1-5; the D gene is possibly TRBD1 (5 bases). This CDR3 region has 15 residues. CDR1 and CDR2 (germline): MDHEN, SYDVKM. Trimming left V 6 bases short and J 0 bases short, with 12 bases between.

The CDR3: CASSLSTGGTDTQYF. In nucleotides, the CDR3 is TGCGCCAGCAGCTTGAGTACAGGGGGCACAGATACGCAGTATTTT. The J gene is TRBJ2-3, the V gene TRBV5-1; 7 nucleotides align to TRBD1. Germline-derived CDR1 and CDR2 are SGHRS and YFSETQ. Losses at the gene ends were 1 base for V and 1 base for J; bases not matched to a gene: 3. This CDR3 is 15 amino acids long.

The chain carries TRBV7-2 and TRBJ2-7, with 15 nucleotides matching TRBD2. V was clipped by 4 bases and J by 2 bases; unmatched bases: 9. Germline V gene sequence: CDR1 SGHTA, CDR2 FQGNSA. CDR3 length: 18 amino acids. CDR3: CASSSRGLAGGLTYEQYF. In nucleotides, the CDR3 is TGTGCCAGCAGCTCCCGGGGACTAGCGGGGGGTCTGACCTACGAGCAGTACTTC.

In this sample, this clone turned up a few times. V and J are TRBV9 and TRBJ2-3; D gene ambiguous. The germline V and J ends were trimmed by 0 bases and 0 bases, with 11 bases remaining between them. The CDR3 is 16 residues long. Germline CDR1 reads SGDLS; CDR2 reads YYNGEE. The CDR3 protein is CASSVASGRSTDTQYF. DNA for the CDR3: TGTGCCAGCAGCGTAGCGTCAGGAAGAAGCACAGATACGCAGTATTTT.

The chain has TRBV5-5 and TRBJ2-2; TRBD1 agrees at 7 bases. The CDR3 spans 15 residues. J lost 4 bases, V lost 0 bases, and 3 bases had no gene match. Germline V gene data show CDR1 as SGHKS and CDR2 as YYEKEE (reference sequence). This CDR3 is CASSLEGAGTGELFF. The CDR3 DNA follows: TGTGCCAGCAGCTTGGAGGGGGCCGGCACCGGGGAGCTGTTTTTT.

This chain connects TRBV5-4 to TRBJ1-1; no clear D gene. This CDR3 has 14 residues. CDR1 is SGHNT, CDR2 YYREEE, per germline (reference sequence). Trimming stripped 2 bases from V and 3 bases from J, with 11 bases between. In nucleotides, the CDR3 is TGTGCCAGCAGCTTAGGTTGGAGGGACACTGAAGCTTTCTTT. Its protein product is CASSLGWRDTEAFF.

The chain employs TRBV19 and TRBJ2-5; D remains ambiguous. V was cut by 3 bases and J by 2 bases, with 7 bases left in between. Germline lookup yields CDR1 LNHDA and CDR2 SQIVND (reference sequence). The CDR3 totals 13 residues. The CDR3 spells CASSMQDQETQYF. CDR3 in DNA: TGTGCCAGTAGTATGCAGGATCAAGAGACCCAGTACTTC.

This clone turned up a few times. The gene calls are TRBV5-1 and TRBJ2-7, with 8 bases lining up with TRBD2. V lost 5 bases to trimming and J lost 2 bases; unmatched junction nucleotides: 9. The CDR3 totals 15 residues. CDR1 and CDR2 (germline): SGHRS, YFSETQ. CDR3 residues: CASSFAGTRTYEQYF. The CDR3 nucleotides read TGCGCCAGCAGTTTCGCCGGGACTAGGACCTACGAGCAGTACTTC.